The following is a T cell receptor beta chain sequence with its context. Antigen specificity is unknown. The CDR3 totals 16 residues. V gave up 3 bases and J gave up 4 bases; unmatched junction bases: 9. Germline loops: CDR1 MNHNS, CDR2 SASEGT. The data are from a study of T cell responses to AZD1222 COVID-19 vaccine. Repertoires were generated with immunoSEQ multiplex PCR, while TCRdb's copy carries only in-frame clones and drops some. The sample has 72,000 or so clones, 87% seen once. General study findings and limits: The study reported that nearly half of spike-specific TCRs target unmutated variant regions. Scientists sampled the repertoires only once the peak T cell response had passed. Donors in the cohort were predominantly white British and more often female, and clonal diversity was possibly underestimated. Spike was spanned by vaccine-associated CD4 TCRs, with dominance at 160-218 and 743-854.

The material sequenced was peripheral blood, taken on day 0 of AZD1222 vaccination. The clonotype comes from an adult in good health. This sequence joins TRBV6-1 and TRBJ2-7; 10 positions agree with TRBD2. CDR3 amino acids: CASSDNLAGVGYEQYF. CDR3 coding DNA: TGTGCCAGCAGTGATAATCTAGCGGGAGTAGGGTACGAGCAGTACTTC.